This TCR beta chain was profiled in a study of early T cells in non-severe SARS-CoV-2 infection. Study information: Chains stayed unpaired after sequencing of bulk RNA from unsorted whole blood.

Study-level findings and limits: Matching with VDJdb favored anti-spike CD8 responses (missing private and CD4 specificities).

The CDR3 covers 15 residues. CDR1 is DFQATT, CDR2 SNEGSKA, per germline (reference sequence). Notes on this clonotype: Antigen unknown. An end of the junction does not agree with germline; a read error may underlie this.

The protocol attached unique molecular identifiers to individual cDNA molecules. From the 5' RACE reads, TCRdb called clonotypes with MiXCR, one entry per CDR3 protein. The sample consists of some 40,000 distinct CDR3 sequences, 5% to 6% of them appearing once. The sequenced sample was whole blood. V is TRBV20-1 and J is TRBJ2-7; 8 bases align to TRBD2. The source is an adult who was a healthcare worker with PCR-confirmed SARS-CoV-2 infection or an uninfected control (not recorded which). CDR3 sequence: CSARGERESSYKQYF. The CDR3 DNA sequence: TGCAGTGCTAGGGGCGAGCGGGAGAGCTCCTACAAGCAGTACTTC.